The 19 T cell receptor beta chains reported below all come from one sample, sequenced in a study of T cell responses to AZD1222 COVID-19 vaccine. Repertoires were generated with immunoSEQ multiplex PCR, while TCRdb's copy carries only in-frame clones and drops some. The data hold 90,000 to 150,000 clones, with approximately 90% observed a single time. The starting material was peripheral blood, obtained on day 0 of AZD1222 vaccination. The receptors derive from an adult in good health.

This chain connects TRBV28 to TRBJ1-1; D is perhaps TRBD1 (5 bases). Trimming removed 5 bases at V and 1 base at J, with 11 bases between. This CDR3 has 14 residues. Looked up from germline, CDR1 is MDHEN and CDR2 is SYDVKM. The CDR3 region is CASSPPGRNTEAFF. CDR3 bases: TGTGCCAGCAGTCCCCCGGGGCGGAACACTGAAGCTTTCTTT. Looking up the rest from reference TRBV28 and TRBJ1-1 gives the full variable domain: DVKVTQSSRYLVKRTGEKVFLECVQDMDHENMFWYRQDPGLGLRLIYFSYDVKMKEKGDIPEGYSVSREKKERFSLILESASTNQTSMYLCASSPPGRNTEAFFGQGTRLTVV.

This clone occurred a few times. The CDR3 DNA follows: TGTGCCACCAGCCCTCCAGGGTCGAGCAATCAGCCCCAGCATTTT. This sequence encodes CATSPPGSSNQPQHF. The chain combines TRBV24-1 with TRBJ1-5; maybe TRBD1 (5 bases). Deletions cut 7 bases from V and 1 base from J, with 13 bases between. From germline, CDR1 is KGHDR and CDR2 SFDVKD. There are 15 residues in the CDR3.

The genes are TRBV19 and TRBJ2-1, with 9 bases that match TRBD1. The CDR3 has 16 amino acids. Germline-derived CDR1 and CDR2 are LNHDA and SQIVND (reference sequence). V gave up 6 bases and J gave up 8 bases; unmatched junction bases: 14. CDR3 coding DNA: TGTGCCAGTAGAACCCCGGGACAGGGCTATCGGTATGAGCAGTTCTTC. Its translation: CASRTPGQGYRYEQFF.

This clone turned up a few times. V and J are TRBV5-6 and TRBJ2-7; D is unresolved. The germline V gene encodes CDR1 SGHDT and CDR2 YYEEEE. V lost 4 bases and J 7 bases, leaving 15 bases between the germline ends. The CDR3 consists of 13 residues. CDR3 in DNA: TGTGCCAGCAGCCCCCCCTGGACCTCTGAGCAGTACTTC. It specifies CASSPPWTSEQYF.

The chain couples TRBV5-4 to TRBJ2-3; D uncertain. V was cut by 3 bases and J by 4 bases, with 6 bases left in between. The CDR3 runs to 12 residues. The germline CDR1 and CDR2 sequences are SGHNT and YYREEE (reference sequence). The CDR3 spells CASSYRSDTQYF. In DNA, the CDR3 is TGTGCCAGCAGCTACCGCTCAGATACGCAGTATTTT.

The gene calls are TRBV6-5 and TRBJ2-7; 8 bases match TRBD1. Trimming cost V 7 bases and J 2 bases; bases outside gene matches: 7. CDR1 MNHEY and CDR2 SVGAGI come from the germline V gene. CDR3 size: 14 residues. The CDR3 DNA sequence: TGTGCCAGCATCTTCCGGGACAGGCCCTACGAGCAGTACTTC. Its translation: CASIFRDRPYEQYF.

V usage is TRBV4-1 and J usage is TRBJ1-4, with D tentatively TRBD1 (6 bases). Between the trimmed V and J ends, which lost 2 bases and 1 base, there was a span of 17 bases. There are 18 residues in the CDR3. From germline, CDR1 is MGHRA and CDR2 YSYEKL. The CDR3 spells CASSQLRGAKGTNEKLFF. CDR3 coding DNA: TGCGCCAGCAGCCAACTTCGGGGGGCGAAAGGAACTAATGAAAAACTGTTTTTT.

This chain uses TRBV3-1 (or the pseudogene TRBV3-2) with TRBJ1-2; D remains ambiguous. Trimming removed 3 bases from V and 1 base from J, with 6 bases in between. The CDR3 runs 13 residues. The V gene's germline CDR1 is LGHDT and CDR2 YNNKEL (reference sequence). The CDR3 spells CASSQGVNYGYTF. The CDR3 DNA sequence: TGTGCCAGCAGCCAGGGAGTTAACTATGGCTACACCTTC.

The chain links TRBV28 to TRBJ1-1, with unresolved D. Germline assignment: CDR1 MDHEN and CDR2 SYDVKM. Trimming removed 3 bases from V and 6 bases from J, with 8 bases in between. The CDR3 has 12 residues. CDR3 loop: CASSLNRPEAFF. The CDR3 DNA sequence: TGTGCCAGCAGTTTGAATCGTCCTGAAGCTTTCTTT. The full variable domain, rest sourced from reference TRBV28 and TRBJ1-1, is DVKVTQSSRYLVKRTGEKVFLECVQDMDHENMFWYRQDPGLGLRLIYFSYDVKMKEKGDIPEGYSVSREKKERFSLILESASTNQTSMYLCASSLNRPEAFFGQGTRLTVV.

The chain combines TRBV4-1 with TRBJ1-2; D gene uncertain. The CDR3 totals 11 residues. V lost 8 bases to trimming and J lost 8 bases, with 12 bases between them. CDR1 MGHRA and CDR2 YSYEKL come from the germline V gene. The CDR3 region has the DNA TGCGCCAGCGTTTCCACGGCGGGCTACACCTTC. This codes for CASVSTAGYTF.

The genes are TRBV2 and TRBJ2-3, with TRBD1 matching 7 bases. The CDR3 contains 14 residues. CDR1 is SNHLY, CDR2 FYNNEI, per germline. The V gene end was trimmed by 7 bases and the J gene end by 0 bases; junction bases not matched to a gene: 4. CDR3: CASKTGPSTDTQYF. CDR3 nucleotides: TGTGCCAGCAAGACAGGGCCTAGCACAGATACGCAGTATTTT.

CDR3 sequence (DNA): TGTGCCAGCGGACAGGGCACAGATACGCAGTATTTT. Encoded protein: CASGQGTDTQYF. The chain combines TRBV27 with TRBJ2-3; 7 positions agree with TRBD1. Germline V CDR1 and CDR2: MNHEY, SMNVEV (reference sequence). This CDR3 has 12 amino acids. V lost 8 bases to trimming and J lost 1 base; unmatched junction nucleotides: 0.

The chain couples TRBV7-2 to TRBJ2-3, with D possibly matching TRBD2 (5 bases). The CDR3 has 16 amino acids. Germline V gene lookup returns CDR1 SGHTA and CDR2 FQGNSA. V gave up 10 bases and J gave up 5 bases, with 25 bases separating them. The chain's CDR3 is CATLAHPPGSGDTQYF. The DNA for the CDR3 is TGTGCCACCCTAGCACACCCCCCGGGGTCGGGAGATACGCAGTATTTT.

To note about this clone: Sequence at one end of the junction differs from germline and may be a read error. The chain uses TRBV5-4 and TRBJ1-2, with 8 bases identical to TRBD1. Germline values: CDR1 SGHNT, CDR2 YYREEE (reference sequence). The CDR3 extends over 15 amino acids. The CDR3 coding sequence is TGTACCAGCAGCGGGTCGGACAGGGTCAACTATGGCTACACCTTC. The encoded protein is CTSSGSDRVNYGYTF. Full variable domain (remainder filled in from reference TRBV5-4 and TRBJ1-2): ETGVTQSPTHLIKTRGQQVTLRCSSQSGHNTVSWYQQALGQGPQFIFQYYREEENGRGNFPPRFSGLQFPNYSSELNVNALELDDSALYLCTSSGSDRVNYGYTFGSGTRLTVV.

The rearrangement uses TRBV11-2 and TRBJ2-2; maybe TRBD2 (5 bases). V was clipped by 3 bases and J by 7 bases, with 12 bases between them. Germline lookup yields CDR1 SGHAT and CDR2 FQNNGV. The CDR3 runs to 14 residues. The CDR3 loop reads CASSLRATVGELFF. CDR3 coding DNA: TGTGCCAGCAGCTTGAGGGCGACCGTCGGGGAGCTGTTTTTT.

The V call is TRBV29-1, the J call TRBJ2-5; D not certain. This CDR3 has 12 residues. The germline V and J ends were trimmed by 7 bases and 3 bases, with 12 bases remaining between them. CDR1 is SQVTM and CDR2 is ANQGSEA in the germline V gene. This CDR3 reads CSAPASKETQYF. Written as DNA, the CDR3 is TGCAGCGCCCCGGCCAGCAAAGAGACCCAGTACTTC. The full variable domain, rest sourced from reference TRBV29-1 and TRBJ2-5, is SAVISQKPSRDICQRGTSLTIQCQVDSQVTMMFWYRQQPGQSLTLIATANQGSEATYESGFVIDKFPISRPNLTFSTLTVSNMSPEDSSIYLCSAPASKETQYFGPGTRLLVL.

The chain links TRBV19 to TRBJ1-5; possible D gene TRBD1, 5 bases. V shed 2 bases and J shed 2 bases, with 16 bases lying between them. CDR3 length: 17 residues. Per the germline V gene, CDR1 is LNHDA and CDR2 is SQIVND (reference sequence). The CDR3 reads CASSIMGPSYGNQPQHF. CDR3 DNA: TGTGCCAGTAGTATAATGGGGCCGTCTTACGGCAATCAGCCCCAGCATTTT.

V usage is TRBV7-8 and J usage is TRBJ1-4; D unclear. V lost 3 bases and J 4 bases, leaving 9 bases between the germline ends. Germline-derived CDR1 and CDR2 are SGHVS and FQNEAQ. The CDR3 is 14 residues long. The CDR3 loop is CASSFLILNEKLFF. The CDR3 coding sequence is TGTGCCAGCAGCTTTTTAATCCTTAATGAAAAACTGTTTTTT.

The rearrangement joins TRBV5-1 to TRBJ1-3; D not resolved. Germline V gene data show CDR1 as SGHRS and CDR2 as YFSETQ. The CDR3 loop spans 16 amino acids. With 0 bases removed from V and 0 bases from J, the gap between germline ends came to 10 bases. The CDR3 DNA sequence: TGCGCCAGCAGCTTGGAGGCGGCTTCCTCTGGAAACACCATATATTTT. Encoded protein: CASSLEAASSGNTIYF.